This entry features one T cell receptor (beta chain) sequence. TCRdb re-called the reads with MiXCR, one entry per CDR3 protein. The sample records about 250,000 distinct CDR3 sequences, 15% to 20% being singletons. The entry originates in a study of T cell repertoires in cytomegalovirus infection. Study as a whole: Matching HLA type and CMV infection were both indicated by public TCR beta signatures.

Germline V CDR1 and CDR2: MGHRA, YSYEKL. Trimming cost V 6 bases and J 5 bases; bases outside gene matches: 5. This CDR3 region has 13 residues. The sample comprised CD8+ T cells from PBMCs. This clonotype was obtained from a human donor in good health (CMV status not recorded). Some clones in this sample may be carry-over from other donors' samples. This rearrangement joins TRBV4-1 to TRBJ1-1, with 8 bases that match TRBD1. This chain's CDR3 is CASSLRGPTEAFF. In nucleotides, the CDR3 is TGCGCCAGCAGTCTCAGGGGGCCAACTGAAGCTTTCTTT.